A selection of T cell receptor beta chains follows, all from one sample in a study of human T cells and chemical hapten exposure. TCRdb redid the calling of the RACE reads with MiXCR, one entry per CDR3 protein. The table shows 270,000 or so distinct CDR3 sequences, with almost 8% occurring only once. The sample here was whole blood, taken in connection with sensitization to the hapten diphenylcyclopropenone (DPC). The receptor set was obtained from a man aged 18 to 30 with alopecia areata. Some clones in this sample may be carry-over from other donors' samples. Both conserved end residues are part of each CDR3. The D gene is left open where the match is weak. A row's size may be missing; if present it is once, few, many or a size class.

clone_size	v_call	j_call	d_call	cdr3_aa	cdr3_nt
few	TRBV5-1	TRBJ2-3	-	CASSLLRGSTDTQYF	TGCGCCAGCAGCTTGTTGAGGGGTAGCACAGATACGCAGTATTTT
few	TRBV29-1	TRBJ1-1	TRBD1	CSGYRGRMNTEAFF	TGCAGCGGCTACAGGGGACGGATGAACACTGAAGCTTTCTTT
few	TRBV7-9	TRBJ2-2	-	CASSITGNTGELFF	TGTGCCAGCAGCATTACAGGGAACACCGGGGAGCTGTTTTTT
few	TRBV4-3	TRBJ2-4	-	CASSQDRGAKNIQYF	TGCGCCAGCAGCCAAGATAGGGGGGCCAAAAACATTCAGTACTTC
-	TRBV12-3/TRBV12-4	TRBJ1-5	TRBD1	CASSPRTGGYQPQHF	TGTGCCAGCAGTCCCCGGACAGGGGGCTATCAGCCCCAGCATTTT
-	TRBV20-1	TRBJ1-5	-	CSARDNQGWDSNQPQHF	TGCAGTGCTAGAGATAACCAGGGCTGGGATAGCAATCAGCCCCAGCATTTT
-	TRBV15	TRBJ1-2	-	CATSRERTVSGYTF	TGTGCCACCAGCAGAGAACGGACAGTGAGTGGCTACACCTTC
-	TRBV20-1	TRBJ2-7	-	CSARVGPSYEQYF	TGCAGTGCTAGAGTAGGTCCATCCTACGAGCAGTACTTC
-	TRBV7-9	TRBJ1-2	-	CAGSHSTGNSGYTF	TGTGCCGGCAGTCATTCTACAGGGAACAGTGGCTACACCTTC
-	TRBV7-2	TRBJ2-3	-	CASGFGGSDTQYF	TGTGCCAGCGGCTTTGGCGGCTCCGATACGCAGTATTTT
-	TRBV11-2	TRBJ2-1	TRBD2	CASRRLAGDFSNEQFF	TGTGCCAGCAGACGACTAGCGGGGGACTTCTCCAATGAGCAGTTCTTC
many	TRBV5-1	TRBJ1-2	-	CASSLNVDSGPYSYTF	TGCGCCAGCAGCTTGAACGTTGACAGCGGCCCTTATAGCTACACCTTC
few	TRBV3-1	TRBJ2-6	-	CASSQDLSGANVLTF	TGTGCCAGCAGCCAAGATCTCTCTGGGGCCAACGTCCTGACTTTC
many	TRBV4-1	TRBJ2-3	-	CASSQSPVGGSTDTQYF	TGCGCCAGCAGCCAGAGCCCCGTGGGGGGAAGCACAGATACGCAGTATTTT
-	TRBV29-1	TRBJ2-1	-	CSVVSGDSYNEQFF	TGCAGCGTTGTATCAGGGGACTCCTACAATGAGCAGTTCTTC
-	TRBV6-1	TRBJ1-5	-	CASWGQYSNQPQHF	TGTGCCAGCTGGGGTCAATATAGCAATCAGCCCCAGCATTTT
many	TRBV7-2	TRBJ1-1	-	CASSGRNTEAFF	TGTGCCAGCAGCGGACGGAACACTGAAGCTTTCTTT
few	TRBV14	TRBJ1-3	-	CASSLTNGNTIYF	TGTGCCAGCAGCCTCACTAATGGAAACACCATATATTTT
-	TRBV3-1	TRBJ2-1	-	CASSFGRGHREQFF	TGTGCCAGCAGTTTTGGACGGGGACACAGGGAGCAGTTCTTC
few	TRBV4-2	TRBJ1-5	-	CASSQDLFPMTPGQPQHF	TGTGCCAGCAGCCAAGATTTGTTCCCCATGACACCCGGGCAGCCCCAGCATTTT
many	TRBV4-3	TRBJ2-3	-	CASSQDPADTQYF	TGCGCCAGCAGCCAAGACCCTGCAGATACGCAGTATTTT
few	TRBV5-1	TRBJ1-5	-	CASSLAGASNQPQHF	TGCGCCAGCAGCTTGGCTGGGGCCAGCAATCAGCCCCAGCATTTT
many	TRBV7-9	TRBJ2-2	-	CASRLGRLFTGELFF	TGTGCCAGCAGGTTGGGTCGGCTTTTCACCGGGGAGCTGTTTTTT
few	TRBV28	TRBJ2-7	-	CASSLYASSYEQYF	TGTGCCAGCAGTTTATACGCCAGCTCCTACGAGCAGTACTTC
-	TRBV29-1	TRBJ1-1	-	CSVEAPSSLMNTEAFF	TGCAGCGTTGAAGCTCCCTCATCCCTGATGAACACTGAAGCTTTCTTT
few	TRBV5-1	TRBJ2-3	TRBD2	CASSLVASGGPVADTQYF	TGCGCCAGCAGCTTGGTGGCCAGCGGGGGCCCGGTAGCAGATACGCAGTATTTT
few	TRBV6-2/TRBV6-3	TRBJ1-1	-	CASSEEGEAFF	TGTGCCAGCAGTGAGGAGGGGGAAGCTTTCTTT
-	TRBV6-5	TRBJ1-3	-	CASSKTTGIPGNTIYF	TGTGCCAGCAGTAAGACCACAGGGATCCCGGGAAACACCATATATTTT
few	TRBV6-5	TRBJ2-3	-	CASSYSAATTDTQYF	TGTGCCAGCAGTTACTCTGCTGCTACCACAGATACGCAGTATTTT
-	TRBV4-3	TRBJ2-2	-	CASSQMFTGELFF	TGCGCCAGCAGCCAAATGTTTACCGGGGAGCTGTTTTTT
few	TRBV20-1	TRBJ1-2	-	CSASSGSLAYYGYTF	TGCAGTGCTAGTTCGGGTTCCCTGGCATACTATGGCTACACCTTC
few	TRBV20-1	TRBJ2-7	-	CSARADDASYEQYF	TGCAGTGCTAGAGCCGATGACGCCTCCTACGAGCAGTACTTC
few	TRBV6-2/TRBV6-3	TRBJ2-1	-	CASSYGGHIGNEQFF	TGTGCCAGCAGTTATGGCGGGCATATCGGCAATGAGCAGTTCTTC
few	TRBV7-3	TRBJ2-3	TRBD2	CASSLTGTSGATDTQYF	TGTGCCAGCAGCTTAACCGGGACTAGCGGCGCCACAGATACGCAGTATTTT
few	TRBV20-1	TRBJ1-4	TRBD1	CSARSTGGAGEKLFF	TGCAGTGCTAGGTCAACAGGGGGCGCGGGGGAAAAACTGTTTTTT